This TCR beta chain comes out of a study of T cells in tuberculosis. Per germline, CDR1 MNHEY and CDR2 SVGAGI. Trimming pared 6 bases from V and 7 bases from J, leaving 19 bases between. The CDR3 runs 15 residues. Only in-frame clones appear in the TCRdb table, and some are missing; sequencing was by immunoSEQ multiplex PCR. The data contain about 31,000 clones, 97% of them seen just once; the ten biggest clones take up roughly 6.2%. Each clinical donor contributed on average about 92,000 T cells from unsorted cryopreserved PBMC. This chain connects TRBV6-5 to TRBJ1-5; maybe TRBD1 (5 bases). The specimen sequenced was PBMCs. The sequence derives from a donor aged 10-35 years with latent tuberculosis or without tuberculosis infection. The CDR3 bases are TGTGCCAGCAGCCCCGATAGGGGCGCGGGGCAGCCCCAGCATTTT. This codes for CASSPDRGAGQPQHF.